The source of this TCR beta chain is a study of cytotoxic CD8 clonotypes in ibrutinib-treated CLL. Concerning this clone: Its target is unknown.

The planned depth of sequencing spanned 1 in 200,000 to 1 in 1 million T cells. Clones were read by immunoSEQ multiplex PCR, and TCRdb kept only the in-frame ones, dropping some. The data hold 150,000 or so clones, with roughly 84% observed a single time. Study-wide findings and caveats: Baseline clonality was higher than in age-matched healthy donors and moved in step with circulating CD8+ T-cell counts. Sustained-remission and progressing patients were not sampled at matched times. Clonality went up at ibrutinib response and then declined back toward baseline at progression.

CDR1 and CDR2 from the germline V gene are DFQATT and SNEGSKA (reference sequence). The CDR3 length is 11 residues. The V end was cut by 5 bases, the J end by 8 bases, with 12 bases between. Material: PBMCs, obtained at disease progression, from a patient treated with ibrutinib. V is TRBV20-1 and J is TRBJ1-2; D gene unclear. The TCR was taken from a human donor with chronic lymphocytic leukemia. The CDR3, as DNA: TGCAGTGCTCCGGGGTCGCAAGGCTACACCTTC. It encodes CSAPGSQGYTF.